This is a list of T cell receptor beta chains from one sample in a study of CD8 T cells in ankylosing spondylitis. TCRdb analysed the 5' RACE reads with MiXCR anew, one entry per CDR3 protein. The sample has around 480,000 distinct CDR3 sequences, approximately 17% seen once. Input material: blood, either unsorted or a sorted T cell fraction (not recorded which). The receptors come from a male donor with ankylosing spondylitis. The CDR3 runs from the conserved cysteine through the conserved F or W. Each record gives: J gene, CDR3 length, D gene, V gene, clone size, CDR3 DNA, CDR3 protein. The D gene is left open where the match is weak. Clone size, where shown, is once, few, many, or a class for clones that have expanded.

J gene: TRBJ2-3
CDR3 length: 15
D gene: NA
V gene: TRBV2
clone size: few
CDR3 DNA: TGTGCCAGCAGTGAAAGACAGGCTAGCACAGATACGCAGTATTTT
CDR3 protein: CASSERQASTDTQYF

J gene: TRBJ1-3
CDR3 length: 16
D gene: TRBD1
V gene: TRBV12-3/TRBV12-4
clone size: few
CDR3 DNA: TGTGCCAGCAGTTTAAAAGGGGGCATAACTGGAAACACCATATATTTT
CDR3 protein: CASSLKGGITGNTIYF

J gene: TRBJ2-5
CDR3 length: 14
D gene: TRBD2
V gene: TRBV7-9
clone size: few
CDR3 DNA: TGTGCCAGCAGTTCCCCGGGGGGGAGTGAGACCCAGTACTTC
CDR3 protein: CASSSPGGSETQYF

J gene: TRBJ1-2
CDR3 length: 15
D gene: NA
V gene: TRBV12-3/TRBV12-4
clone size: many
CDR3 DNA: TGTGCCAGCACCACGTCGGGGGTGCAAGGGTATGGCTACACCTTC
CDR3 protein: CASTTSGVQGYGYTF

J gene: TRBJ2-4
CDR3 length: 16
D gene: NA
V gene: TRBV18
clone size: NA
CDR3 DNA: TGTGCCAGCTCACCACCGTCGACTGGAGCCAAAAACATTCAGTACTTC
CDR3 protein: CASSPPSTGAKNIQYF

J gene: TRBJ2-1
CDR3 length: 14
D gene: NA
V gene: TRBV9
clone size: few
CDR3 DNA: TGTGCCAGCAGCACACAGGCCACCTACAATGAGCAGTTCTTC
CDR3 protein: CASSTQATYNEQFF

J gene: TRBJ2-1
CDR3 length: 12
D gene: TRBD1
V gene: TRBV20-1
clone size: many
CDR3 DNA: TGCAGTGCTGAAGACAGGGGGAATGAGCAGTTCTTC
CDR3 protein: CSAEDRGNEQFF

J gene: TRBJ2-1
CDR3 length: 15
D gene: NA
V gene: TRBV7-3
clone size: NA
CDR3 DNA: TGTGCCAGCAGCCCCCAGGGGATGTCCTACAATGAGCAGTTCTTC
CDR3 protein: CASSPQGMSYNEQFF

J gene: TRBJ2-2
CDR3 length: 13
D gene: NA
V gene: TRBV5-1
clone size: few
CDR3 DNA: TGCGCCAGCAGCTCCCTATCCCCCGGGGAGCTGTTTTTT
CDR3 protein: CASSSLSPGELFF

J gene: TRBJ2-2
CDR3 length: 13
D gene: NA
V gene: TRBV12-3/TRBV12-4
clone size: many
CDR3 DNA: TGTGCCAGCAGTTCCACAGGGACCGGGGAGCTGTTTTTT
CDR3 protein: CASSSTGTGELFF

J gene: TRBJ1-1
CDR3 length: 15
D gene: NA
V gene: TRBV20-1
clone size: once
CDR3 DNA: TGCAGTGCTAGTTTCGAGGGACGTTTGAACACTGAAGCTTTCTTT
CDR3 protein: CSASFEGRLNTEAFF

J gene: TRBJ2-1
CDR3 length: 16
D gene: TRBD2
V gene: TRBV6-2/TRBV6-3
clone size: NA
CDR3 DNA: TGTGCCAGCAGACCTAGACTAGCGGGAGCCTACAATGAGCAGTTCTTC
CDR3 protein: CASRPRLAGAYNEQFF

J gene: TRBJ2-1
CDR3 length: 16
D gene: NA
V gene: TRBV7-2
clone size: NA
CDR3 DNA: TGTGCCAGCAGCTTAGGTCTAGCGCAAGGAACAAATGAGCAGTTCTTC
CDR3 protein: CASSLGLAQGTNEQFF

J gene: TRBJ2-3
CDR3 length: 17
D gene: TRBD2
V gene: TRBV27
clone size: few
CDR3 DNA: TGTGCCAGCAGTCAGATAAGACTAGCGGGAGTGGAGGATACGCAGTATTTT
CDR3 protein: CASSQIRLAGVEDTQYF

J gene: TRBJ2-3
CDR3 length: 17
D gene: TRBD2
V gene: TRBV5-1
clone size: few
CDR3 DNA: TGCGCCAGCAGCTTGGGGGCCGGGACTAGCGTCACAGATACGCAGTATTTT
CDR3 protein: CASSLGAGTSVTDTQYF

J gene: TRBJ2-1
CDR3 length: 16
D gene: TRBD2
V gene: TRBV7-9
clone size: NA
CDR3 DNA: TGTGCCAGCAGCTTCAGTAGCGGGAGAGGGCCGAATGAGCAGTTCTTC
CDR3 protein: CASSFSSGRGPNEQFF

J gene: TRBJ2-3
CDR3 length: 15
D gene: NA
V gene: TRBV4-3
clone size: NA
CDR3 DNA: TGCGCCAGCAGCCGAGACAGACTCCACACAGATACGCAGTATTTT
CDR3 protein: CASSRDRLHTDTQYF

J gene: TRBJ1-6
CDR3 length: 14
D gene: NA
V gene: TRBV30
clone size: few
CDR3 DNA: TGTGCCTGGACGACCAGCTCCTATAATTCACCCCTCCACTTT
CDR3 protein: CAWTTSSYNSPLHF